A selection of T cell receptor beta chains follows, all from one sample in a study of cytomegalovirus exposure and HLA in healthy donors. Here immunoSEQ multiplex PCR was the method, and the copy in TCRdb shows in-frame clones only, minus some. The table records about 83,000 clones, roughly 96% of them present only once. Sequencing input: PBMCs. The source is a woman aged 18 to 35 in good health and CMV-seronegative. CDR3s include the opening cysteine and the closing phenylalanine or tryptophan. The D gene is left open where the match is weak. Clone size is not always given. Where it is, it says once, few, many or a class for expanded clones.

d_call: TRBD2; clone_size: NA; v_call: TRBV4-2; j_call: TRBJ2-1; cdr3_nt: TGTGCCAGCAGCCAAGGGGGGAAAGGGACTAGCGGGCCCCTACAGGGGACCTACAATGAGCAGTTCTTC; cdr3_aa: CASSQGGKGTSGPLQGTYNEQFF
d_call: NA; clone_size: NA; v_call: TRBV28; j_call: TRBJ2-7; cdr3_nt: TGTGCCAGCAGCCCCTTGGAGCCAAGCTCCTACGAGCAGTACTTC; cdr3_aa: CASSPLEPSSYEQYF
d_call: NA; clone_size: NA; v_call: TRBV29-1; j_call: TRBJ1-2; cdr3_nt: TGCAGCGTTGAAGTACTTCGGGGTGACTATGGCTACACCTTC; cdr3_aa: CSVEVLRGDYGYTF
d_call: NA; clone_size: NA; v_call: TRBV2; j_call: TRBJ1-3; cdr3_nt: TGTGCCATTGGACAGAGCTCTGGAAACACCATATATTTT; cdr3_aa: CAIGQSSGNTIYF
d_call: NA; clone_size: NA; v_call: TRBV11-2; j_call: TRBJ1-3; cdr3_nt: TGTGCCAGCAGCTCGACAGTGAGCTCTGGAAACACCATATATTTT; cdr3_aa: CASSSTVSSGNTIYF
d_call: NA; clone_size: NA; v_call: TRBV6-1; j_call: TRBJ2-4; cdr3_nt: TGTGCCAGCAGTGAACTCCCCACAGTAGCCAAAAACATTCAGTACTTC; cdr3_aa: CASSELPTVAKNIQYF
d_call: NA; clone_size: NA; v_call: TRBV27; j_call: TRBJ1-2; cdr3_nt: TGTGCCAGCAGTTTCGGGGGAGCCAACTATGGCTACACCTTC; cdr3_aa: CASSFGGANYGYTF
d_call: TRBD1; clone_size: NA; v_call: TRBV28; j_call: TRBJ1-2; cdr3_nt: TGTGCCAGCAGACCAGACAGGGGGCCGCTTAACTATGGCTACACCTTC; cdr3_aa: CASRPDRGPLNYGYTF
d_call: NA; clone_size: NA; v_call: TRBV2; j_call: TRBJ1-5; cdr3_nt: TGTGCCAGCAGTGAAGTCCGTTTGGGGCCCGGTCAGCCCCAGCATTTT; cdr3_aa: CASSEVRLGPGQPQHF
d_call: NA; clone_size: NA; v_call: TRBV28; j_call: TRBJ1-2; cdr3_nt: TGTGCCAGCAGCCCCACCGGGATTAGGGACTATGGCTACACCTTC; cdr3_aa: CASSPTGIRDYGYTF
d_call: TRBD2; clone_size: NA; v_call: TRBV10-1; j_call: TRBJ2-3; cdr3_nt: TGCGCCAGCAGTGAGTCTCAGGCTAGCGGAATAGACACAGATACGCAGTATTTT; cdr3_aa: CASSESQASGIDTDTQYF
d_call: NA; clone_size: NA; v_call: TRBV28; j_call: TRBJ2-7; cdr3_nt: TGTGCCAGCAGTTTGCGGGTAAATCCCTACGAGCAGTACTTC; cdr3_aa: CASSLRVNPYEQYF
d_call: NA; clone_size: NA; v_call: TRBV27; j_call: TRBJ1-5; cdr3_nt: TGTGCCAGCAGTTTATCGCTCAGGGACAATCAGCCCCAGCATTTT; cdr3_aa: CASSLSLRDNQPQHF
d_call: NA; clone_size: NA; v_call: TRBV18; j_call: TRBJ2-7; cdr3_nt: TGTGCCAGCTCACCCCCCACAGGGAGAGCCTACGAGCAGTACTTC; cdr3_aa: CASSPPTGRAYEQYF
d_call: TRBD2; clone_size: NA; v_call: TRBV6-1; j_call: TRBJ2-3; cdr3_nt: TGTGCCAGCACCCTACTAGCGGGAGGCGGAGATACGCAGTATTTT; cdr3_aa: CASTLLAGGGDTQYF
d_call: NA; clone_size: NA; v_call: TRBV30; j_call: TRBJ1-4; cdr3_nt: TGTGCCTGGAGGTTGTCAGGGTGGGAAAAACTGTTTTTT; cdr3_aa: CAWRLSGWEKLFF
d_call: NA; clone_size: NA; v_call: TRBV9; j_call: TRBJ2-1; cdr3_nt: TGTGCCAGCAGCGCACATCTCCCGGCTCCAACACTAACTAGTGAGCAGTTCTTC; cdr3_aa: CASSAHLPAPTLTSEQFF
d_call: TRBD1; clone_size: NA; v_call: TRBV15; j_call: TRBJ2-7; cdr3_nt: TGTGCCACCAGCCGGACAGGGCCCTACGAGCAGTACTTC; cdr3_aa: CATSRTGPYEQYF
d_call: TRBD1; clone_size: NA; v_call: TRBV7-8; j_call: TRBJ2-1; cdr3_nt: TGTGCCAGCATCGGACAGGGTCTCAACAATGAGCAGTTCTTC; cdr3_aa: CASIGQGLNNEQFF
d_call: TRBD2; clone_size: NA; v_call: TRBV11-3; j_call: TRBJ2-3; cdr3_nt: TGTGCCAGCAGCTCCCGGGGACTAGCGGCGGATACGCAGTATTTT; cdr3_aa: CASSSRGLAADTQYF
d_call: TRBD2; clone_size: NA; v_call: TRBV9; j_call: TRBJ2-1; cdr3_nt: TGTGCCAGCAGCGCCACTAGCGGAGACAATGAGCAGTTCTTC; cdr3_aa: CASSATSGDNEQFF
d_call: NA; clone_size: NA; v_call: TRBV1; j_call: TRBJ2-3; cdr3_nt: TGCACCAGCAGCCAGTTACGCCGGGACAGCGGCCAGATAAGTTTTGAAACAGATACGCAGTATTTT; cdr3_aa: CTSSQLRRDSGQISFETDTQYF
d_call: NA; clone_size: NA; v_call: TRBV9; j_call: TRBJ1-1; cdr3_nt: TGTGCCAGCAGCCTTGAAGGGTCGGGGGCTGAAGCTTTCTTT; cdr3_aa: CASSLEGSGAEAFF
d_call: TRBD2; clone_size: NA; v_call: TRBV6-1; j_call: TRBJ2-1; cdr3_nt: TGTGCCAGCAGTGAGGCCCGCGGGAGGGCCGATCACAATGAGCAGTTCTTC; cdr3_aa: CASSEARGRADHNEQFF
d_call: TRBD2; clone_size: NA; v_call: TRBV5-1; j_call: TRBJ2-7; cdr3_nt: TGCGCCAGCAGCTTGGGTTCTAGCGGAACTTACGAGCAGTACTTC; cdr3_aa: CASSLGSSGTYEQYF
d_call: TRBD2; clone_size: NA; v_call: TRBV27; j_call: TRBJ2-3; cdr3_nt: TGTGCCAGCAGTTTAAGGCCTAGCGGGCCCACAGATACGCAGTATTTT; cdr3_aa: CASSLRPSGPTDTQYF
d_call: NA; clone_size: NA; v_call: TRBV9; j_call: TRBJ1-2; cdr3_nt: TGTGCCAGCAGCCCCTTCGGGACGGGAGGTAGTGGCTACACCTTC; cdr3_aa: CASSPFGTGGSGYTF
d_call: NA; clone_size: NA; v_call: TRBV19; j_call: TRBJ1-5; cdr3_nt: TGTGCCAGTAGTTCCGCGGCCCGACAGTTGCAGCCCCAGCATTTT; cdr3_aa: CASSSAARQLQPQHF
d_call: TRBD1; clone_size: NA; v_call: TRBV27; j_call: TRBJ2-7; cdr3_nt: TGTGCCAGCAAAAAAGACAGGGTAACGTCCTACGAGCAGTACTTC; cdr3_aa: CASKKDRVTSYEQYF
d_call: NA; clone_size: NA; v_call: TRBV30; j_call: TRBJ2-7; cdr3_nt: TGTGCCTGGAGTGTGAGGTCCCCTAGGGGGGGGTTAACCTACGAGCAGTACTTC; cdr3_aa: CAWSVRSPRGGLTYEQYF
d_call: TRBD2; clone_size: NA; v_call: TRBV6-6; j_call: TRBJ2-1; cdr3_nt: TGTGCCAGCAGCACCGGGACTACCAGAGAGTTCTTC; cdr3_aa: CASSTGTTREFF
d_call: TRBD1; clone_size: NA; v_call: TRBV10-3; j_call: TRBJ2-2; cdr3_nt: TGTGCCATCAGTTACAGGGGACCGAACACCGGGGAGCTGTTTTTT; cdr3_aa: CAISYRGPNTGELFF
d_call: TRBD2; clone_size: NA; v_call: TRBV4-1; j_call: TRBJ2-7; cdr3_nt: TGCGCCAGCACCCGGGCAGTACTAGCGGGAGTCCCCTACGAGCAGTACTTC; cdr3_aa: CASTRAVLAGVPYEQYF
d_call: TRBD2; clone_size: NA; v_call: TRBV10-3; j_call: TRBJ2-3; cdr3_nt: TGTGCCATCAGTGATTCGAGCCGGACTAGCGGCACAGATACGCAGTATTTT; cdr3_aa: CAISDSSRTSGTDTQYF
d_call: TRBD1; clone_size: NA; v_call: TRBV5-6; j_call: TRBJ1-2; cdr3_nt: TGTGCCAGCTGGGCAGGGGGCCTCTATGGCTACACCTTC; cdr3_aa: CASWAGGLYGYTF
d_call: NA; clone_size: NA; v_call: TRBV6-1; j_call: TRBJ2-1; cdr3_nt: TGTGCCAGCAGTGGGATGACTAACACTGAGCAGTTCTTC; cdr3_aa: CASSGMTNTEQFF
d_call: NA; clone_size: few; v_call: TRBV4-1; j_call: TRBJ2-7; cdr3_nt: TGCGCCAGCAGCCAAGTCGATATGGGCTTGGCGGGTATCCACGAGCAGTACTTC; cdr3_aa: CASSQVDMGLAGIHEQYF
d_call: TRBD1; clone_size: NA; v_call: TRBV25-1; j_call: TRBJ2-7; cdr3_nt: TGTGCCAGCAGTGAATGGTCCGGGACAGGGGCCTACGAGCAGTACTTC; cdr3_aa: CASSEWSGTGAYEQYF
d_call: NA; clone_size: NA; v_call: TRBV13; j_call: TRBJ2-7; cdr3_nt: TGTGCCAGCAGCTTACTAGCCCTTCCCTACGAGCAGTACTTC; cdr3_aa: CASSLLALPYEQYF
d_call: NA; clone_size: NA; v_call: TRBV19; j_call: TRBJ1-4; cdr3_nt: TGTGCCAGCAGGACAGTTACAACTAATGAAAAACTGTTTTTT; cdr3_aa: CASRTVTTNEKLFF
d_call: NA; clone_size: once; v_call: TRBV18; j_call: TRBJ1-2; cdr3_nt: TGTGCCAGCTCACCAGGGTCCGGGGACTATGGCTACACCTTC; cdr3_aa: CASSPGSGDYGYTF
d_call: TRBD2; clone_size: NA; v_call: TRBV7-9; j_call: TRBJ2-1; cdr3_nt: TGTGCCAGCCGGGCCTCTAGCGGGAGTCCGAATGAGCAGTTCTTC; cdr3_aa: CASRASSGSPNEQFF
d_call: NA; clone_size: once; v_call: TRBV28; j_call: TRBJ2-7; cdr3_nt: TGTGCCAGCAGTTCCCACAGGGCGCTTGTCTACGAGCAGTACTTC; cdr3_aa: CASSSHRALVYEQYF
d_call: NA; clone_size: NA; v_call: TRBV27; j_call: TRBJ2-7; cdr3_nt: TGTGCCAGCAGTTTTGGGCTCAGCCATTTAGAGCAGTACTTC; cdr3_aa: CASSFGLSHLEQYF
d_call: TRBD2; clone_size: NA; v_call: TRBV19; j_call: TRBJ2-1; cdr3_nt: TGTGCCAGTATTTCGGAACATAGCGGGCTAGGTGACTTATACAATGAGCAGTTCTTC; cdr3_aa: CASISEHSGLGDLYNEQFF
d_call: NA; clone_size: NA; v_call: TRBV6-1; j_call: TRBJ2-1; cdr3_nt: TGTGCCAGACCTACGGGCGGGTTAGCTGAGCAGTTCTTC; cdr3_aa: CARPTGGLAEQFF
d_call: NA; clone_size: NA; v_call: TRBV15; j_call: TRBJ2-1; cdr3_nt: TGTGCCACCAGCAGGTACCCCGATGTGATCAGTGAGCAGTTCTTC; cdr3_aa: CATSRYPDVISEQFF
d_call: NA; clone_size: NA; v_call: TRBV29-1; j_call: TRBJ2-1; cdr3_nt: TGCAGCGTTGAGGGTCTCACGGGAATCGCCTACAATGAGCAGTTCTTC; cdr3_aa: CSVEGLTGIAYNEQFF
d_call: NA; clone_size: NA; v_call: TRBV9; j_call: TRBJ1-2; cdr3_nt: TGTGCCAGCAGCGGCAGGGATAACTATGGCTACACCTTC; cdr3_aa: CASSGRDNYGYTF
d_call: NA; clone_size: NA; v_call: TRBV28; j_call: TRBJ1-5; cdr3_nt: TGTGCCAGCAGTTTAGGCGGGGGGCTAAATCAGCCCCAGCATTTT; cdr3_aa: CASSLGGGLNQPQHF
d_call: NA; clone_size: NA; v_call: TRBV6-6; j_call: TRBJ1-5; cdr3_nt: TGTGCCAGCAGTTACCCAGGGGAACAGCAGCCCCAGCATTTT; cdr3_aa: CASSYPGEQQPQHF
d_call: NA; clone_size: NA; v_call: TRBV10-3; j_call: TRBJ1-2; cdr3_nt: TGTGCCATCGGGGGTACCCGTGGGGAGGGTGTCACTAACTATGGCTACACCTTC; cdr3_aa: CAIGGTRGEGVTNYGYTF
d_call: NA; clone_size: NA; v_call: TRBV5-6; j_call: TRBJ2-5; cdr3_nt: TGTGCCAGCAGCTTGTTGACGGGGGGCAGAGAGACCCAGTACTTC; cdr3_aa: CASSLLTGGRETQYF
d_call: NA; clone_size: once; v_call: TRBV27; j_call: TRBJ2-1; cdr3_nt: TGTGCCAGCAAAGGGGCCTCCTACAATGAGCAGTTCTTC; cdr3_aa: CASKGASYNEQFF
d_call: TRBD2; clone_size: NA; v_call: TRBV5-6; j_call: TRBJ2-1; cdr3_nt: TGTGCCAGCAGCGTTAGCGGGTACTCCTACAATGAGCAGTTCTTC; cdr3_aa: CASSVSGYSYNEQFF
d_call: NA; clone_size: NA; v_call: TRBV5-1; j_call: TRBJ1-4; cdr3_nt: TGCGCCAGCAGCTTATTGGGGCAAACGCGGGAAAAACTGTTTTTT; cdr3_aa: CASSLLGQTREKLFF
d_call: TRBD2; clone_size: NA; v_call: TRBV28; j_call: TRBJ2-3; cdr3_nt: TGTGCCAGCAGGGCGGTGACTAGCGGAGCGCAGTATTTT; cdr3_aa: CASRAVTSGAQYF
d_call: TRBD2; clone_size: NA; v_call: TRBV19; j_call: TRBJ2-1; cdr3_nt: TGTGCCAGTAGTTTTTCCGGGACTAGCGGGATCGGTGAGCAGTTCTTC; cdr3_aa: CASSFSGTSGIGEQFF
d_call: NA; clone_size: NA; v_call: TRBV11-3; j_call: TRBJ2-1; cdr3_nt: TGTGCCAGCAGCTTAGATCGCCCGCAGAGTAAGCGCGAGCAGTTCTTC; cdr3_aa: CASSLDRPQSKREQFF